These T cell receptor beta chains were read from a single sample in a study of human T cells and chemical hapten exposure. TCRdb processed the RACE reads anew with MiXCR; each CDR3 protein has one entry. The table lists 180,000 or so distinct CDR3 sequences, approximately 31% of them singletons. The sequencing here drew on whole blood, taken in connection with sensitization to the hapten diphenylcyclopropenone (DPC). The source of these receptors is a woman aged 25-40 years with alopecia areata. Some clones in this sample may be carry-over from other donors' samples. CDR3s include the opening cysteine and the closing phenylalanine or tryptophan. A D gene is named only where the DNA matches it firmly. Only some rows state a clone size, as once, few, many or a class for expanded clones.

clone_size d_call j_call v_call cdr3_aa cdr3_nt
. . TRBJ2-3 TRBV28 CASRRQSTDTQYF TGTGCCAGCAGGAGACAGAGCACAGATACGCAGTATTTT
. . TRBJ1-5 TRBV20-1 CSARKTGSSNQPQHF TGCAGTGCTAGAAAGACAGGTAGTAGCAATCAGCCCCAGCATTTT
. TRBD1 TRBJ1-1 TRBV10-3 CAIKSGQENTEAFF TGTGCCATCAAATCGGGACAGGAGAACACTGAAGCTTTCTTT
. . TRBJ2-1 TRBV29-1 CSGTVLHEQFF TGCAGCGGGACAGTCCTCCATGAGCAGTTCTTC
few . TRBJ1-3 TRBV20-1 CSAPTDGNTIYF TGCAGTGCTCCAACAGATGGAAACACCATATATTTT
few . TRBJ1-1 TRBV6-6 CASSYSQGSEAFF TGTGCCAGCAGTTACTCTCAGGGTAGTGAAGCTTTCTTT
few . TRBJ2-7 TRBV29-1 CSVAGSAYEQYF TGCAGCGTTGCTGGTAGTGCGTACGAGCAGTACTTC
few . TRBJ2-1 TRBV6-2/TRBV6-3 CASSFRERFYNEQFF TGTGCCAGCAGTTTTCGGGAGCGGTTCTACAATGAGCAGTTCTTC
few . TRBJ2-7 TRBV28 CASSLLGSGEQYF TGTGCCAGCAGTTTGCTGGGAAGCGGCGAGCAGTACTTC
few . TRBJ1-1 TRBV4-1 CASSQVDGYTEAFF TGCGCCAGCAGCCAAGTGGATGGGTACACTGAAGCTTTCTTT
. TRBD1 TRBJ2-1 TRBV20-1 CSARGQYYNEQFF TGCAGTGCTAGGGGACAGTATTACAATGAGCAGTTCTTC
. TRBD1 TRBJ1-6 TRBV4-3 CASSQDGTDYSPLHF TGCGCCAGCAGCCAAGATGGGACAGATTATTCACCCCTCCACTTT